The 12 T cell receptor beta chains presented below share a single source sample, sequenced in a study of blood T cells in healthy people across ages. It was with a sample-barcoded 5' primer and a J-beta primer mix that a second PCR of about 7 to 12 cycles was run. Each CDR3 protein is one row after TCRdb ran MiXCR on the 5' RACE reads. Of 850,000 to 1,300,000 distinct CDR3 sequences listed, less than 50% are singletons. Sequenced material: blood. The source is a woman aged 55-70 years in good health.

This clonotype has just a few counts. V usage is TRBV20-1 and J usage is TRBJ2-1; 9 positions match TRBD2. The trim removed 1 base at V and 15 bases at J, leaving 7 bases unmatched. Germline values: CDR1 DFQATT, CDR2 SNEGSKA (reference sequence). The CDR3 runs 12 residues. For the CDR3, the DNA is TGCAGTGCTAGAGGTCTGCGGGAGGGTCTGTTCTTC. Translation: CSARGLREGLFF.

This chain joins TRBV6-5 and TRBJ2-7; TRBD2 matches at 7 bases. The CDR3 is 14 residues long. The germline V gene encodes CDR1 MNHEY and CDR2 SVGAGI. Germline trimming cut 5 bases from V and 4 bases from J; bases unmatched to any gene: 8. CDR3 in DNA: TGTGCCAGCAGTCTGGCGCAAGCGGGATACGAGCAGTACTTC. It yields the protein CASSLAQAGYEQYF.

This clonotype was counted between two and nine times. J is TRBJ1-4 and V is TRBV5-1, with a tentative D call TRBD1 (5 bases). V shed 7 bases and J shed 2 bases, with 12 bases lying between them. The CDR3 is 14 amino acids. Germline CDR1 and CDR2: SGHRS and YFSETQ. This CDR3 reads CASGRDGTNEKLFF. The CDR3 DNA reads TGCGCCAGCGGCCGGGACGGTACTAATGAAAAACTGTTTTTT.

V usage is TRBV19 and J usage is TRBJ2-3, with D possibly matching TRBD1 (5 bases). Per the germline V gene, CDR1 is LNHDA and CDR2 is SQIVND (reference sequence). With 5 bases removed from V and 2 bases from J, the gap between germline ends came to 8 bases. The CDR3 length is 13 residues. Here the CDR3 reads CASSYRITDTQYF. CDR3 DNA sequence: TGTGCCAGTAGTTACAGGATCACAGATACGCAGTATTTT. The whole variable domain, filled in from reference TRBV19 and TRBJ2-3, reads DGGITQSPKYLFRKEGQNVTLSCEQNLNHDAMYWYRQDPGQGLRLIYYSQIVNDFQKGDIAEGYSVSREKKESFPLTVTSAQKNPTAFYLCASSYRITDTQYFGPGTRLTVL.

A remark on this clonotype: An end of the junction differs from the germline gene, which may be a read error. This chain links TRBV5-4 with TRBJ2-3, with 11 positions matching TRBD2. CDR1 is SGHNT, CDR2 YYREEE, per germline (reference sequence). This CDR3 contains 18 residues. The CDR3 reads CASSPERLAGPLTDTPYF. DNA for the CDR3: TGTGCCAGCAGCCCAGAACGACTAGCGGGACCTCTCACAGATACGCCGTATTTT.

The V gene is TRBV5-1, the J gene TRBJ1-2; 7 bases align to TRBD1. The V segment lost 0 bases and the J segment 6 bases; nucleotides outside the gene matches: 5. The CDR3 extends over 14 amino acids. The germline V gene encodes CDR1 SGHRS and CDR2 YFSETQ. The CDR3, as DNA: TGCGCCAGCAGCTTGGACAGGGGCGCCGATGGCTACACCTTC. Its translation: CASSLDRGADGYTF.

The CDR3 reads CSVEGRQSNYGYTF. CDR3 bases: TGCAGCGTTGAAGGGCGACAGTCTAACTATGGCTACACCTTC. V and J are TRBV29-1 and TRBJ1-2, with D possibly TRBD1 on 5 matching bases. Deletions cut 1 base from V and 0 bases from J, with 9 bases between. Looked up from germline, CDR1 is SQVTM and CDR2 is ANQGSEA. This CDR3 has 14 residues.

The chain couples TRBV9 to TRBJ2-5, with 8 bases identical to TRBD2. Germline assignment: CDR1 SGDLS and CDR2 YYNGEE. The CDR3 totals 16 residues. With 4 bases clipped from V and 11 bases from J, the junction kept 19 bases outside the gene matches. The CDR3: CASSPESGRFGYEQYF. In DNA, the CDR3 is TGTGCCAGCAGCCCCGAAAGCGGGAGATTCGGCTATGAGCAGTACTTC.

This clonotype was seen more than once but under ten times. The chain joins TRBV25-1 to TRBJ2-4; no definite D call. The J call may be mistaken, given a closer DNA end match to TRBJ2-7. The CDR3 covers 13 residues. From germline, CDR1 is MGHDK and CDR2 SYGVNS. The CDR3 loop is CASSDPGPYEQYF. The CDR3, as DNA: TGTGCCAGCAGTGACCCCGGACCCTACGAGCAGTACTTC.

This chain connects TRBV12-3 or TRBV12-4 to TRBJ2-5; D unresolved. The V and J ends lost 7 bases and 5 bases respectively, with 11 bases between them. This CDR3 is built from 12 residues. In DNA form, the CDR3 reads TGTGCCAGCACCCTGGGCTACGAGACCCAGTACTTC. Protein sequence: CASTLGYETQYF.

This clonotype was detected a few times. The chain carries TRBV20-1 and TRBJ2-3; D gene unclear. V dropped 0 bases and J dropped 2 bases, with 6 bases sitting between them. CDR3 length: 13 amino acids. CDR1 is DFQATT, CDR2 SNEGSKA, per germline (reference sequence). CDR3 nucleotide sequence: TGCAGTGCTAGAGATGAGTCCACAGATACGCAGTATTTT. Translating it yields CSARDESTDTQYF.

This rearrangement joins TRBV24-1 to TRBJ1-2; 8 bases fit TRBD1. V was clipped by 2 bases and J by 4 bases; unmatched bases: 5. The CDR3 extends over 15 amino acids. CDR1 is KGHDR and CDR2 is SFDVKD in the germline V gene. The CDR3 sequence: CATSDSGTGFYGYTF. In DNA form, the CDR3 reads TGTGCCACCAGTGATTCCGGGACAGGCTTCTATGGCTACACCTTC.